This TCR beta chain comes out of a study of T cells in Graves' hyperthyroidism and ophthalmopathy. Diagnoses rested on clinical symptoms, serum thyroxine and TRAb, thyroid ultrasound and orbital computed tomography. RNA transcripts were the template for amplifying TCR beta CDR3 regions. Using the HTBI primer set, a first-round RT-PCR was run on the TCR CDR3. A single record per CDR3 protein comes from TCRdb applying MiXCR to the multiplex PCR reads. This sample has roughly 510,000 distinct CDR3 sequences, with about 20% found just once. The CDR3 loop spans 16 amino acids. Germline CDR1 is SEHNR and CDR2 is FQNEAQ (reference sequence). The V and J ends lost 5 bases and 4 bases, in that order; junction bases with no gene match: 11. This clonotype has a count of ten or more.

The genes are TRBV7-9 and TRBJ2-5, with 9 bases that match TRBD1. This TCR was recovered from a man between 18 and 35 years old with Graves' hyperthyroidism. Sequencing was done on a sample of blood. CDR3 nucleotide sequence: TGTGCCAGCAGCCAATCCAGGGACAGGGCGCGAGAGACCCAGTACTTC. Translated, it gives CASSQSRDRARETQYF.